This paragraph reports one TCR beta chain. The CDR3 contains 15 residues. CDR1 SNHLY and CDR2 FYNNEI come from the germline V gene. V shed 6 bases, J shed 6 bases, and the junction held 7 bases outside the gene matches. Sequenced by immunoSEQ multiplex PCR; TCRdb stores in-frame clones only, minus some. Of about 140,000 clones listed, 88% are singletons. The sample is drawn from a study of blood T cell repertoires in COVID-19. The genes are TRBV2 and TRBJ2-3; 12 positions match TRBD2. Sequenced material: peripheral blood. The clonotype originates from a man in his 70s with acute or convalescent COVID-19. The CDR3 bases are TGTGCCAGCAGCGGGACAGGGACTAGCGGGGATACGCAGTATTTT. Its translation is CASSGTGTSGDTQYF.